This T cell receptor (beta chain) was documented in a study of blood T cell repertoires in COVID-19. As handled by the study authors: Scientists estimated how many nucleated cells there were by amplifying reference gene primers. Assay: immunoSEQ multiplex PCR; the TCRdb copy retains only in-frame clones and omits some. That table gives V, J and clone size, and the DNA gave D and trimming. The sample includes about 130,000 clones, about 85% of them seen just once. In germline, CDR1 is SGHTA, CDR2 FQGNSA. The junction had 13 bases not matched to a gene; V was cut back by 3 bases and J by 5 bases. The CDR3 is made up of 17 amino acids.

The chain has TRBV7-2 and TRBJ1-1, with 9 bases identical to TRBD1. Sample: peripheral blood. The origin of this receptor is a woman in her 70s with COVID-19, enrolled during active disease. The CDR3, as DNA: TGTGCCAGCAGCTTTATGCATCTCGGACAGGGGAAGACTGAAGCTTTCTTT. It specifies CASSFMHLGQGKTEAFF.